Shown below are 31 T cell receptor delta chains from a single sample sequenced in a study of γδ T cells in repeated Plasmodium falciparum infection. TCRdb re-identified clones in the multiplex PCR reads via CATT. The sample lists around 82,000 delta-chain clones; more than 1.4% were seen once. Gammadelta T cells were flow-sorted from PBMC into Vgamma9/Vdelta2+ and Vdelta2-negative populations for bulk analysis. The sample taken for sequencing was gamma-delta T cells from blood. Every receptor here comes from a pool of human donors (malaria-infected and uninfected, not separated).

Note on this clone: This DNA translates differently at residue 11 from the TCRdb protein, which is that of a much larger clone; a read error is likely, and the protein shown is the DNA's own translation. The chain combines TRDV2 with TRDJ1; the D gene is possibly TRDD3 (5 bases). CDR1 and CDR2 (germline): GEAIGNYY, EKD. CDR3 size: 13 residues. In DNA form, the CDR3 reads TGTGCCTGTGACGGTTGGGGAACCGATAAATTCATCTTT. Amino acid sequence: CACDGWGTDKFIF.

This clone was detected a few times. The protein TCRdb lists belongs to a much larger clone and differs from this DNA's translation at residue 20, which points to a read error; the protein shown is made from the DNA. The V gene is TRDV1; the J gene was not called; TRDD3 was called by the table and not checked on the DNA. The CDR3 contains 21 residues. In germline, CDR1 is TSWWSYY, CDR2 QGS. CDR3 in DNA: TGTGCTCTTGCCTTATTGGGTCTCTTCCGTTCGGAGGGGATACTTAGCGATAAACTCACCTTT. Translation: CALALLGLFRSEGILSDKLTF.

This clone was recorded at least ten times. This is likely an artifact of a read error, given a far larger clone one base away. Other DNA sequences in this specimen translate into the identical CDR3. The chain employs TRDV1 and TRDJ1; 9 bases are shared with TRDD3. This CDR3 spans 18 amino acids. Germline assignment: CDR1 TSWWSYY and CDR2 QGS. The CDR3 nucleotides are TGTGCTCTGGGGGAACTGTCCTACTGGGGGACCCCCTATAGTAAACTCATCTTT. This codes for CALGELSYWGTPYSKLIF.

Worth noting for this clone: The mismatch at residue 5 between this DNA's translation and the TCRdb protein of a much larger clone likely reflects a read error; the protein shown is translated from the DNA. This rearrangement joins TRDV1 to TRDJ1; D possibly corresponds to TRDD3 (6 bases). TCRdb leaves out the J gene; it was filled in here by matching the DNA to germline. Trimming took 5 bases from V and 0 from J, leaving 40 bases between them. CDR3 size: 24 residues. Germline CDR1 is TSWWSYY and CDR2 is QGS. CDR3: CALGSPIVVTYRAGDLPHTDKLIF. As DNA, the CDR3 is TGTGCTCTTGGGTCTCCTATAGTTGTTACCTACAGGGCAGGGGATCTCCCCCACACCGATAAACTCATCTTT.

In its sample, this clone is medium-sized (0.01 to 0.1%). The same CDR3 is also encoded by other DNA sequences in this sample. The chain employs TRDV2 and TRDJ2; 13 positions match TRDD3. Looked up from germline, CDR1 is GEAIGNYY and CDR2 is EKD. V lost 2 bases to trimming and J lost 2 bases; unmatched junction nucleotides: 1. The CDR3 is 16 amino acids. Here the CDR3 DNA reads TGTGCCTGTGACAGACTGGGGGATACGTTGACAGCACAACTCTTCTTT. This encodes CACDRLGDTLTAQLFF.

The CDR3 nucleotides are TGTGCCTGTGACACCTGGGGGATAAACGGCGATAAACTCATCTTT. Its translation is CACDTWGINGDKLIF. The gene calls are TRDV2 and TRDJ1, with 9 bases matching TRDD3. Germline matching of the DNA provided the J gene here, since TCRdb leaves it blank. Germline CDR1 GEAIGNYY, CDR2 EKD. Trimming took 0 bases from V and 4 from J; bases not matched to a gene: 5. The CDR3 runs 15 residues.

With respect to this clone: TCRdb attributes to this sequence the protein of a much larger clone, which differs from the DNA translation at residue 6; a read error is likely, and the protein displayed is translated from the DNA. V gene TRDV2 combines with J gene TRDJ1; D is ambiguous. TCRdb is silent on the J gene; assignment here came from matching the DNA to germline. The CDR3 spans 15 residues. Trimming pared 0 bases from V and 0 bases from J, leaving 10 bases between. The V gene's germline CDR1 is GEAIGNYY and CDR2 EKD. The CDR3 here is CACDTRSSYTDKLIF. Written as DNA, the CDR3 is TGTGCCTGTGACACCAGATCCTCGTACACCGATAAACTCATCTTT.

A remark on this clone: The protein that TCRdb holds for this DNA derives from a much larger clone and differs from the translated DNA at residue 4, which likely indicates a read error; the protein shown here is translated from the DNA. The chain is built from TRDV2 and TRDJ1; 13 nucleotides agree with TRDD3. Here the J gene was assigned by germline matching of the DNA, as TCRdb has none. This CDR3 spans 13 amino acids. Trimming took 6 bases from V and 8 from J; bases not matched to a gene: 5. Germline loops: CDR1 GEAIGNYY, CDR2 EKD. The CDR3 sequence is CACPTGGYEKLIF. In nucleotides, the CDR3 is TGTGCCTGTCCGACTGGGGGATACGAAAAACTCATCTTT.

Note on this clone: A far larger clone is only one base removed, so a read error is likely. The same CDR3 can be traced to other DNA sequences in this sample. The V call is TRDV1, the J call TRDJ1; 10 bases agree with TRDD3. TCRdb supplies no J gene; here it was assigned by aligning the nucleotide sequence to germline. The CDR3 length is 22 residues. The germline V gene encodes CDR1 TSWWSYY and CDR2 QGS. CDR3 sequence (DNA): TGTGCTCTCGGGGAACTAGTTCATTACTGGGGGATTTCATACGCGTACACCGATAAACTCATCTTT. Protein product: CALGELVHYWGISYAYTDKLIF.

This clone was seen a few times. The protein given by TCRdb reflects a much larger clone and differs at residue 10 from this DNA's translation, likely from a read error; the protein shown is the DNA's translation. The V gene is TRDV2, the J gene TRDJ2, with D possibly being TRDD3 (5 bases). The CDR3 runs to 16 residues. CDR1 GEAIGNYY and CDR2 EKD come from the germline V gene. The V gene lost 3 bases and the J gene lost 4 bases, with 17 bases spanning the gap. For the CDR3, the DNA is TGTGCCTGTGACCGACAAATGGGGAAACGGACAGCACAACTCTTCTTT. Its protein product is CACDRQMGKRTAQLFF.

In this sample, this clone turned up a few times. The protein given by TCRdb reflects a much larger clone and differs at residue 6 from this DNA's translation, likely from a read error; the protein shown is the DNA's translation. The chain combines TRDV2 with TRDJ1, with TRDD3 identical over 11 bases. Trimming cost V 0 bases and J 0 bases; bases outside gene matches: 14. The CDR3 is 20 residues long. CDR1 GEAIGNYY and CDR2 EKD come from the germline V gene. Here the CDR3 reads CACDTGKVLGDKVYTDKLIF. The CDR3 bases are TGTGCCTGTGACACCGGGAAAGTACTGGGGGATAAGGTGTACACCGATAAACTCATCTTT.

For this clone: This likely stems from a read error, as it lies one base from a far larger clone. Other DNA variants within this sample encode the same CDR3. V usage is TRDV2 and J usage is TRDJ1; 9 nucleotides match TRDD3. This CDR3 spans 18 amino acids. Germline loops: CDR1 GEAIGNYY, CDR2 EKD. J was trimmed by 3 bases and V by 0 bases; bases with no gene match: 13. Written as DNA, the CDR3 is TGTGCCTGTGACACCGGGAAGTTACTAGGGGATACGCCCGATAAACTCATCTTT. Translation: CACDTGKLLGDTPDKLIF.

This clone was counted at least ten times. This chain uses TRDV1 with TRDJ1; no definite D call. TCRdb supplies no J gene; here it was assigned by aligning the nucleotide sequence to germline. The CDR3 runs 16 residues. Germline CDR1 reads TSWWSYY; CDR2 reads QGS. Trimming shortened V by 5 bases and J by 0 bases, and 16 bases separated the two germline ends. The CDR3 DNA follows: TGTGCTCTTGGGCCCCCCGTTCTAAGGGACACCGATAAACTCATCTTT. It translates to CALGPPVLRDTDKLIF.

In this sample, this clone turned up many times. This same CDR3 is encoded by further DNA sequences in the sample. The rearrangement joins TRDV1 to TRDJ1; TRDD3 agrees at 12 bases. The CDR3 has 19 amino acids. V was pared by 0 bases and J by 5 bases, with 13 bases of the junction left unmatched. Germline V lookup: CDR1 TSWWSYY, CDR2 QGS. The CDR3 region has the DNA TGTGCTCTTGGGGAACTGGTCCGAATACTGGGGGATACCGGGGATAAACTCATCTTT. Protein product: CALGELVRILGDTGDKLIF.

This clone was seen a handful of times. This DNA translates differently at residue 18 from the TCRdb protein, which is that of a much larger clone; a read error is likely, and the protein shown is the DNA's own translation. The V gene is TRDV1, the J gene TRDJ1; 10 positions match TRDD3. The CDR3 extends over 21 amino acids. Germline V gene data show CDR1 as TSWWSYY and CDR2 as QGS. CDR3 nucleotides: TGTGCTCTTGGGGAATGCCACCTAGACCGCGGGGGATACGGGTACACCGATAGACTCATCTTT. The encoded protein is CALGECHLDRGGYGYTDRLIF.

Regarding this clone: This likely came from a read error, as a far larger clone is one base away. Different DNA sequences within this sample yield the same CDR3. This chain connects TRDV1 to TRDJ1; 9 nucleotides match TRDD3. TCRdb leaves out the J gene; it was filled in here by matching the DNA to germline. Trimming cost V 7 bases and J 0 bases; bases outside gene matches: 27. Germline assignment: CDR1 TSWWSYY and CDR2 QGS. The CDR3 runs 22 residues. The CDR3 DNA follows: TGTGCTCTTGTACGTACGGGTCATCTACTGGGGGACCCGATAAGGTACACCGATAAACTCATCTTT. Translated: CALVRTGHLLGDPIRYTDKLIF.

The table lists this clone with a few counts. Given a far larger clone just one base away, this is likely a sequencing read error. Distinct nucleotide sequences in the sample also encode this CDR3. The V gene is TRDV2, the J gene TRDJ2; 10 positions agree with TRDD3. Assignment of the J gene here rests on matching the DNA to germline, because TCRdb gives none. CDR1 and CDR2 from the germline V gene are GEAIGNYY and EKD. CDR3 size: 15 residues. This CDR3 reads CACDSILGDTAQLFF. In DNA form, the CDR3 reads TGTGCTTGTGACTCCATACTGGGGGATACAGCACAACTCTTCTTT.

As for this clone: A read error likely explains why the TCRdb protein, taken from a much larger clone, differs from this DNA's translation at residue 11; the protein shown is translated from the DNA. The V gene is TRDV3, the J gene TRDJ1; possibly TRDD2 for D (6 bases). Trimming took off 4 bases at V and 6 bases at J, with 27 bases between the two ends. The length of the CDR3 is 16 residues. Per germline, CDR1 TVYSNPD and CDR2 GDNSRS (reference sequence). The CDR3 protein is CASPTAWEIGGHKLIF. The CDR3 DNA sequence: TGTGCCTCTCCTACGGCCTGGGAGATAGGCGGGCATAAACTCATCTTT.

Regarding this clone: A far larger clone differs by one base, so this is likely a read error. This same CDR3 is encoded by further DNA sequences in the sample. V gene TRDV2 combines with J gene TRDJ1; D might be TRDD3 (5 bases). TCRdb is silent on the J gene; assignment here came from matching the DNA to germline. V lost 1 base and J 10 bases, leaving 18 bases between the germline ends. The CDR3 sequence is 14 residues long. Germline CDR1 and CDR2: GEAIGNYY and EKD. The CDR3, as DNA: TGTGCCTGTGACACGTTGGGAGATACCCGGGGACTCATCTTT. Translation gives CACDTLGDTRGLIF.

This clone was seen repeatedly, ten times or more. A read error likely explains why the TCRdb protein, taken from a much larger clone, differs from this DNA's translation at residue 10; the protein shown is translated from the DNA. The rearrangement joins TRDV1 to TRDJ1, with a possible D match to TRDD3 (6 bases). Per the germline V gene, CDR1 is TSWWSYY and CDR2 is QGS. The CDR3 extends over 18 amino acids. The germline V and J ends were trimmed by 2 bases and 3 bases, with 22 bases remaining between them. For the CDR3, the DNA is TGTGCTCTTGGGGAAAGTCGGGTACGTTCGGGGATTCCCGATAAACTCATCTTT. Protein product: CALGESRVRSGIPDKLIF.

Comment on this clone: A far larger clone differs by one base, so this is likely a read error. Other DNA sequences from this sample encode an identical CDR3 as well. The rearrangement joins TRDV2 to TRDJ1; possibly TRDD3 for D (5 bases). The J gene is not listed in TCRdb, so it was assigned here from a DNA match to germline. Germline loops: CDR1 GEAIGNYY, CDR2 EKD. V shed 0 bases and J shed 0 bases, with 13 bases lying between them. This CDR3 is built from 16 residues. DNA for the CDR3: TGTGCCTGTGACACCGGGGGTTCCCGGTACACCGATAAACTCATCTTT. Protein product: CACDTGGSRYTDKLIF.

There are a few counts of this clone. The TCRdb record carries a much larger clone's protein, which differs from this DNA's translation at residue 13; a read error is the likely cause, and the protein listed here is the DNA translation. The V call is TRDV1, the J call TRDJ1; D possibly corresponds to TRDD3 (5 bases). TCRdb offers no J gene call, so here the DNA was matched to germline to obtain one. V was trimmed by 1 base and J by 0 bases, leaving 27 bases between them. The germline CDR1 and CDR2 sequences are TSWWSYY and QGS. The CDR3 is 21 amino acids. The DNA for the CDR3 is TGTGCTCTTGGGGAACGGCCCTTTTTCCCACTTTTACCGGGGGACACCGATAAACTCATCTTT. Its translation is CALGERPFFPLLPGDTDKLIF.

This clone was recorded a few times. TCRdb's protein, taken from a much larger clone, differs from this DNA's translation at residue 17, likely owing to a read error; the protein displayed comes from the DNA. This chain connects TRDV1 to TRDJ1; 9 nucleotides align to TRDD3. No J segment appears in TCRdb, so it was assigned here by matching the sequence to germline. CDR1 TSWWSYY and CDR2 QGS come from the germline V gene. The CDR3 length is 20 residues. The CDR3, as DNA: TGTGCTCTTGGGGAACTAGTCCTACATTACTGGGGGACGTACACCGATGAACTCATCTTT. This sequence encodes CALGELVLHYWGTYTDELIF.

Points on this clone: The amino acid sequence in TCRdb belongs to a much larger clone and departs from this DNA's translation at residue 11, likely a sequencing read error; the sequence shown is translated from the DNA. This chain connects TRDV1 to TRDJ1; TRDD3 agrees at 10 bases. The J gene, left out of TCRdb, was set here by checking the DNA against germline. The CDR3 has 19 residues. V lost 8 bases, J lost 0 bases, and 18 bases stayed unmatched. Germline CDR1 TSWWSYY, CDR2 QGS. The CDR3 sequence: CALSALTGGFAPYTDKLIF. CDR3 DNA sequence: TGTGCTCTTTCGGCTCTTACTGGGGGATTCGCGCCGTACACCGATAAACTCATCTTT.

To note about this clone: One base separates it from a far larger clone, so it is likely a read error. Other DNA sequences within the sample encode an identical CDR3. The chain couples TRDV2 to TRDJ1; 13 bases match TRDD3. This CDR3 has 22 amino acids. Trimming at V came to 3 bases and at J to 2 bases, leaving 23 bases not matched to a gene. Germline loops: CDR1 GEAIGNYY, CDR2 EKD. The CDR3 spells CACDPVPTAVLGDTEGTDKLIF. The CDR3 DNA reads as TGTGCCTGTGACCCAGTCCCGACCGCCGTACTGGGGGATACGGAGGGGACCGATAAACTCATCTTT.

This clone was seen more than once but under ten times. With only one base between it and a far larger clone, this is likely a read error. The sample carries other DNA sequences with the same CDR3. The chain couples TRDV2 to TRDJ1, with unresolved D. The J gene was missing in TCRdb and was found by matching the end of the DNA to germline. With 0 bases removed from V and 2 bases from J, the gap between germline ends came to 18 bases. CDR3 length equals 17 residues. The V gene's germline CDR1 is GEAIGNYY and CDR2 EKD. Written as DNA, the CDR3 is TGTGCCTGTGACACCGTGTCCTCTCCGGGGTATACCGATAAACTCATCTTT. Residues: CACDTVSSPGYTDKLIF.

This clone was counted only a few times. TCRdb has a much larger clone's protein, which differs at residue 10 from the translation of this DNA, likely because of a read error; what is shown is the protein translated from the DNA. CDR3 in DNA: TGTGCCTGTGACGGGTGGGGCTCCTGGGGCACCCGACAGATGTTTTTC. Translated, it gives CACDGWGSWGTRQMFF. V is TRDV2 and J is TRDJ3, with D perhaps TRDD3 (6 bases). TCRdb carries no J gene annotation; the J gene was assigned here by matching the DNA with germline. This CDR3 has 16 amino acids. Per the germline V gene, CDR1 is GEAIGNYY and CDR2 is EKD.

This clone has just a few counts. J is TRDJ1 and V is TRDV1; tentative D call: TRDD3 (5 bases). In the absence of a J gene in TCRdb, the DNA was matched to germline to assign it here. The CDR3 sequence is 21 residues long. Trimming stripped 4 bases from V and 0 bases from J, with 30 bases between. Germline V CDR1 and CDR2: TSWWSYY, QGS. For the CDR3, the DNA is TGTGCTCTTGGGGCAACATTAAGAATTGGGATCTTCGGGCGGTACACCGATAAACTCATCTTT. Its protein is CALGATLRIGIFGRYTDKLIF.

This clone came up many times. A far bigger clonotype differs at one base, so this is likely a read error. The identical CDR3 is also encoded by other nucleotide sequences in the sample. The V gene is TRDV1, the J gene TRDJ1; 10 bases line up with TRDD3. The germline V gene encodes CDR1 TSWWSYY and CDR2 QGS. This CDR3 comprises 21 residues. Here the CDR3 reads CALGEQSGYWGISSDTDKLIF. The CDR3 nucleotides read TGTGCCCTTGGGGAACAATCCGGGTACTGGGGGATCTCCTCTGACACCGATAAACTCATCTTT.

A word on this clone: The protein TCRdb gives is from a much larger clone and does not agree with this DNA's translation at residue 18, likely a read error; the protein shown here comes from the DNA. The chain carries TRDV1 and TRDJ3; TRDD2 or TRDD3 may be the D gene (9 bases each). TCRdb does not report a J gene; here it was assigned by matching the DNA to germline references. The CDR3 length is 24 residues. Germline CDR1 reads TSWWSYY; CDR2 reads QGS. This chain's CDR3 is CALGPIPFLRTGGLYSWGTRQMFF. In DNA, the CDR3 is TGTGCTCTTGGGCCCATCCCCTTCCTACGAACTGGGGGACTGTACTCCTGGGGCACCCGACAGATGTTTTTC.

Regarding this clone: This DNA's translation differs at residue 3 from TCRdb's protein, which comes from a much larger clone; a read error is likely, and the protein shown is translated from the DNA. The sample has other DNA sequences that encode this CDR3 too. The rearrangement links TRDV1 to TRDJ3; D is perhaps TRDD3 (6 bases). This CDR3 has 19 residues. CDR1 is TSWWSYY, CDR2 QGS, per germline. The CDR3 DNA sequence: TGTGCTCCTGGGAAGCCCTGGGGCCTCAGCTCCTGGGACACCCGACAGATGTTTTTT. Amino acid sequence: CAPGKPWGLSSWDTRQMFF.